This is a list of T cell receptor beta chains from one sample in a study of cytomegalovirus exposure and HLA in healthy donors. The protocol was immunoSEQ multiplex PCR, while the TCRdb copy is restricted to in-frame clones and leaves out a portion. The data hold about 120,000 clones, with 65% to 80% observed a single time. The specimen was PBMCs. These receptors originate from a man in his forties in good health and CMV-seropositive. Both conserved end residues are part of each CDR3. Each record gives: clone size, J gene, V gene, D gene, CDR3 DNA, CDR3 protein. The D gene is left open where the match is weak. Clone size is not always given. Where it is, it says once, few, many or a class for expanded clones.

- | TRBJ2-7 | TRBV7-2 | TRBD1 | TGTGCCAGCAGCCCCCGCGAGACAGGGTTAGCCTACGAGCAGTACTTC | CASSPRETGLAYEQYF
- | TRBJ2-7 | TRBV7-9 | - | TGTGCCAGCAGCGTGCAGACTGACTACGAGCAGTACTTC | CASSVQTDYEQYF
few | TRBJ2-1 | TRBV9 | TRBD2 | TGTGCCAGCAGCGTACTAACCGGGACTAGCGGGTACTATGAGCAGTTCTTC | CASSVLTGTSGYYEQFF
- | TRBJ2-7 | TRBV6-1 | TRBD1 | TGTGCCAGCAGCTCAAATCCGGGACAGAGTTACGAGCAGTACTTC | CASSSNPGQSYEQYF
- | TRBJ1-3 | TRBV7-9 | - | TGTGCCAGCAGCCAAGATCACGGGGTCTCCGGAAACACCATATATTTT | CASSQDHGVSGNTIYF
once | TRBJ2-2 | TRBV6-1 | - | TGTGCCGGTTCGAGGGAGGAGGTTTTGGGGGAGCTGTTTTTT | CAGSREEVLGELFF
- | TRBJ2-5 | TRBV5-1 | TRBD2 | TGCGCCAGCAGCTTGGGATCCGCAAGACTAGCGGTGCAAGAGACCCAGTACTTC | CASSLGSARLAVQETQYF
- | TRBJ2-1 | TRBV7-3 | TRBD2 | TGTGCCAGCAGGGTAGCGGGGGGGCCCTACAATGAGCAGTTCTTC | CASRVAGGPYNEQFF
- | TRBJ1-2 | TRBV6-5 | TRBD1 | TGTGCCAGCAGTTCGCCGACAGGGAAAAATAACTATGGCTACACCTTC | CASSSPTGKNNYGYTF
- | TRBJ2-2 | TRBV5-1 | - | TGCGCCAGCAGCCCTCCGACAGGTGCGAACACCGGGGAGCTGTTTTTT | CASSPPTGANTGELFF
- | TRBJ2-7 | TRBV4-1 | TRBD1 | TGCGCCAGCAGCCAAGATCTGGCCGACAGGGTTAGGGAGCAGTACTTC | CASSQDLADRVREQYF
few | TRBJ1-2 | TRBV9 | TRBD1 | TGTGCCAGCAGCGTTGTCCGCCCGGGACAGGGGAATGGCGGCTACACCTTC | CASSVVRPGQGNGGYTF
few | TRBJ2-3 | TRBV9 | TRBD2 | TGTGCCAGCAGCGTGAGGACTAGCGGGGGCACAGATACGCAGTATTTT | CASSVRTSGGTDTQYF
- | TRBJ1-4 | TRBV4-3 | - | TGCGCCAGCAGCCAAGCAGGGGCCCAGAATGAAAAACTGTTTTTT | CASSQAGAQNEKLFF
once | TRBJ2-1 | TRBV7-2 | TRBD2 | TGTGCCAGCAGCGTCCAGCTAGCGGGGGGGCTCGGCAATGAGCAGTTCTTC | CASSVQLAGGLGNEQFF
- | TRBJ2-1 | TRBV7-9 | - | TGTGCCAGCAGCCCGAAACCCGGAGATTACAATGAGCAGTTCTTC | CASSPKPGDYNEQFF
- | TRBJ1-6 | TRBV9 | - | TGTGCCAGCAGTTCCAGGGCGGTTGTCTCACCCCTCCACTTT | CASSSRAVVSPLHF
- | TRBJ2-5 | TRBV7-8 | TRBD1 | TGTGCCAGCAGCTTCGGGACAGGTCAAGAGACCCAGTACTTC | CASSFGTGQETQYF
- | TRBJ2-1 | TRBV5-4 | TRBD1 | TGTGCCAGCAGCCTGGGACAGGGACCATACAATGAGCAGTTCTTC | CASSLGQGPYNEQFF
- | TRBJ2-5 | TRBV5-5 | TRBD2 | TGTGCCAGCAGCTTGGAACAGAGGGTAGCGGGGGTTCGTGGGCAAGAGACCCAGTACTTC | CASSLEQRVAGVRGQETQYF
- | TRBJ2-3 | TRBV11-1 | - | TGTGCCAGCAGCCGTTTTGGGCTGGATACGCAGTATTTT | CASSRFGLDTQYF
- | TRBJ2-7 | TRBV11-3 | - | TGTGCCAGCAGCTCCCGCAGGGGAAGAGACTTGTACGAGCAGTACTTC | CASSSRRGRDLYEQYF